This T cell receptor (beta chain) was observed in a study of shared clonotypes between healthy human individuals. The method was immunoSEQ multiplex PCR; TCRdb's version includes in-frame clones alone and lacks a portion of them. The repertoire holds some 1,600,000 clones, approximately 98% seen once, with roughly 0.45% in the top ten. This clone appeared a single time. The source material was naive CD4+ T cells sorted from blood. Sample subset: CD45RA+ positively selected. The sequence was collected from a man aged 30 to 45 in good health.

CDR3 coding DNA: TGTGCCAGTAGTATGGGGACTCCCACAGATACGCAGTATTTT. Translating it yields CASSMGTPTDTQYF. The chain couples TRBV19 to TRBJ2-3, with a tentative D call TRBD2 (6 bases). Germline values: CDR1 LNHDA, CDR2 SQIVND (reference sequence). The CDR3 has 14 amino acids. V was trimmed by 3 bases and J by 2 bases, leaving 9 bases between them.